What follows is one T cell receptor beta chain and its context. The antigen is not known. The source of the sample is a study of T cell responses to AZD1222 COVID-19 vaccine. Study results and limitations: Among the donors, most were white British and more were female, and clonal diversity was possibly underestimated.

Looked up from germline, CDR1 is MDHEN and CDR2 is SYDVKM. The junction had 7 bases not matched to a gene; V was cut back by 4 bases and J by 8 bases. This CDR3 has 15 amino acids. Some clones are missing from TCRdb's copy, which holds only in-frame ones; the method was immunoSEQ multiplex PCR. The sample includes just over 150,000 clones, more than 90% of them seen just once. The chain joins TRBV28 to TRBJ1-6, with TRBD1 identical over 8 bases. This sequence was found in an adult who received the AZD1222 COVID-19 vaccine. The specimen comprised peripheral blood, sampled 28 days after the second AZD1222 dose. Here the CDR3 reads CASSSTGTGYSPLHF. For the CDR3, the DNA is TGTGCCAGCAGTTCAACCGGGACAGGCTATTCACCCCTCCACTTT.